This T cell receptor beta chain emerged from a study of shared clonotypes between healthy human individuals. Broader study findings: The sole specimen, blood, was sampled, and tissue repertoires likely differ. Naive subsets usually exceeded memory subsets in estimated richness.

This CDR3 has 13 residues. With 1 base removed from V and 2 bases from J, the gap between germline ends came to 5 bases. Germline V CDR1 and CDR2: LNHDA, SQIVND (reference sequence). This clone was seen at least ten times. Its cognate antigen is unknown. Every subset had its genomic DNA shared out evenly among several immunoSEQ plates. Using immunoSEQ multiplex PCR, the repertoire was profiled, and TCRdb retains in-frame clones only, with some absent. The data show about a million clones, 76% seen once. This chain uses TRBV19 with TRBJ1-1, with D hard to call. Sample: memory CD4+ T cells sorted from blood. Specified subset: CD45RA-negative fraction. This TCR derives from a man aged 18-30 years in good health. The CDR3 sequence is CASSIADNTEAFF. The CDR3 coding sequence is TGTGCCAGTAGTATAGCGGATAACACTGAAGCTTTCTTT.